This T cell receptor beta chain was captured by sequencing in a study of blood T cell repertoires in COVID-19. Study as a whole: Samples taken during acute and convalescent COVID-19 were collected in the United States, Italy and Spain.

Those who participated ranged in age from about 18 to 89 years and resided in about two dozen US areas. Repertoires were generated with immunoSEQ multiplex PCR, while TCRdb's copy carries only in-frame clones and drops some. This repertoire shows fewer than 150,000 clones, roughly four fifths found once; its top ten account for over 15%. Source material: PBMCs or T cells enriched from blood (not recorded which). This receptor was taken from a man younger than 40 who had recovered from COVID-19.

CDR3 region: CASTRGNQPQHF. CDR3 sequence (DNA): TGTGCCAGCACGAGGGGCAATCAGCCCCAGCATTTT. J is TRBJ1-5 and V is TRBV28, with unresolved D. The CDR3 is 12 amino acids. V was cut by 7 bases and J by 2 bases, with 6 bases left in between. Germline V gives CDR1 MDHEN, CDR2 SYDVKM.